Included here is one TCR beta chain sequence, with context. Germline CDR1 reads SGHNT; CDR2 reads YENEEA. The CDR3 has 13 residues. V was shortened by 6 bases and J by 9 bases, with 17 bases between the two germline ends. These data belong to a study of T cell responses to AZD1222 COVID-19 vaccine. At the level of the study: Timing groups of about 4 and about 12 weeks for second doses were pooled.

Here immunoSEQ multiplex PCR was the method, and the copy in TCRdb shows in-frame clones only, minus some. The data show 120,000 or so clones, roughly 88% seen once. This receptor was obtained from an adult in good health. Sequencing was performed on peripheral blood, taken on day 0 of AZD1222 vaccination. The rearrangement uses TRBV11-3 and TRBJ2-5; D is possibly TRBD2 (7 bases). The CDR3 DNA follows: TGTGCCAGCAGTGGGGGGGCCCGGTCGGCCCAGTACTTC. This gives the protein CASSGGARSAQYF.